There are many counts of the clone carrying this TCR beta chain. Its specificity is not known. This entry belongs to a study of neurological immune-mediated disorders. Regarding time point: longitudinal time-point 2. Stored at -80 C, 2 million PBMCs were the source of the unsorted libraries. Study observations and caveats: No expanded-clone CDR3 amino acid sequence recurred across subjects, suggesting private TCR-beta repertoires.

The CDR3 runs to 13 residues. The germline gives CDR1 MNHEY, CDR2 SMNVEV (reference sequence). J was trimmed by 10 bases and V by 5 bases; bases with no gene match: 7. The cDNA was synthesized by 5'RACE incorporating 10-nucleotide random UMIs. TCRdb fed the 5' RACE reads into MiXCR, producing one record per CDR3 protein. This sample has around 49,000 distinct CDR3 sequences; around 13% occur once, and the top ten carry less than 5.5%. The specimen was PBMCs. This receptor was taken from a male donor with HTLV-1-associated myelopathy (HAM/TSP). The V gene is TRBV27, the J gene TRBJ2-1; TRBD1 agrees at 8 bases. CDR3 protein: CASSNPTGDEQFF. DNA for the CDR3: TGTGCCAGCAGTAACCCGACAGGGGACGAGCAGTTCTTC.